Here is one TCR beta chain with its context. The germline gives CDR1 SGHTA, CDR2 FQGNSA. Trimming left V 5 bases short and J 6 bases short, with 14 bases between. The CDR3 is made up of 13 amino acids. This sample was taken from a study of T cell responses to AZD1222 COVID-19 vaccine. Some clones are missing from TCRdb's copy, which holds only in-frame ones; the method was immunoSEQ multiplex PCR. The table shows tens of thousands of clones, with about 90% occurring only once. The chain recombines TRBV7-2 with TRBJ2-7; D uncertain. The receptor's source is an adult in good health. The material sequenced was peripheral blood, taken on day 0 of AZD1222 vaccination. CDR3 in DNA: TGTGCCAGCAGCATCACGGAAAGGTCCGAGCAGTACTTC. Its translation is CASSITERSEQYF.